Below, one TCR beta chain is given with its context. Its antigen remains unknown. Germline CDR1 is LNHNV and CDR2 is YYDKDF (reference sequence). Between the trimmed V and J ends, which lost 5 bases and 5 bases, there was a span of 15 bases. This CDR3 has 14 residues. The data stem from a study of cytomegalovirus exposure and HLA in healthy donors. General study points: Some V segments, including TRBV6-2 and TRBV6-3, were excluded as indistinguishable. Common viral pathogens (according to a later analysis) appeared linked to several of the most significant clusters. Reportedly, diagnosis of cytomegalovirus status by the classifier showed high specificity and sensitivity. In a later analysis, donors in an Asian-associated ancestry cluster reportedly had fewer N-insertions in productive TCRs than the cohort mean.

This PCR relied on a set of 60 Vbeta primers and 13 Jbeta primers. Libraries were prepared by immunoSEQ multiplex PCR; TCRdb keeps only in-frame clonotypes and omits some of them. The sample has approximately 100,000 clones; roughly four fifths are singletons. The clonotype originates from a man aged 50 to 59 in good health and CMV-seronegative. The sample taken for sequencing was PBMCs. V gene TRBV15 combines with J gene TRBJ1-2; no definite D call. The CDR3 sequence is CATSGYAGPYGYTF. The DNA for the CDR3 is TGTGCCACCAGCGGGTATGCGGGCCCATATGGCTACACCTTC.